This entry describes one T cell receptor beta chain. V lost 0 bases, J lost 2 bases, and 5 bases lay in between. This CDR3 region has 13 residues. Germline V gene lookup returns CDR1 SGHDT and CDR2 YYEEEE. These data belong to a study of blood T cell repertoires in COVID-19. Per the authors' pipeline: Reference gene primer amplification in the assay estimated nucleated cell counts. The data were produced by immunoSEQ multiplex PCR, yet TCRdb's version contains in-frame clones alone and is incomplete. The V and J calls and clone size are taken from that table; D and trimming were inferred from the DNA. Of 95,000 to 150,000 clones in the sample, around 86% were seen once.

V usage is TRBV5-6 and J usage is TRBJ1-1; no firm D call. Sequencing was carried out using peripheral blood. This receptor was obtained from a man older than 75 with active or convalescent COVID-19. The CDR3 loop reads CASSLVVNTEAFF. CDR3 coding DNA: TGTGCCAGCAGCTTGGTAGTAAACACTGAAGCTTTCTTT.